This T cell receptor beta chain was captured in a study of shared clonotypes between healthy human individuals. On the study more broadly: Per donor, CD8 memory used one plate, CD8 naive used two, CD4 memory used three and CD4 naive used three.

Generated by immunoSEQ multiplex PCR, the TCRdb table keeps only in-frame clones and is missing some. The table includes over a million clones, roughly 97% detected once. The CDR3 covers 14 residues. Germline V CDR1 and CDR2: MNHNY, SVGAGI (reference sequence). V was pared by 2 bases and J by 9 bases, with 14 bases between. This receptor was taken from a man aged 25 to 40 in good health. Specimen: naive CD4+ T cells sorted from blood. Sample subset: CD45RA+ positively selected. The rearrangement joins TRBV6-6 to TRBJ2-1; D is undetermined. The CDR3 DNA reads as TGTGCCAGCAGTTACGGGCTGGGTCAAAGTGAGCAGTTCTTC. Its protein is CASSYGLGQSEQFF.